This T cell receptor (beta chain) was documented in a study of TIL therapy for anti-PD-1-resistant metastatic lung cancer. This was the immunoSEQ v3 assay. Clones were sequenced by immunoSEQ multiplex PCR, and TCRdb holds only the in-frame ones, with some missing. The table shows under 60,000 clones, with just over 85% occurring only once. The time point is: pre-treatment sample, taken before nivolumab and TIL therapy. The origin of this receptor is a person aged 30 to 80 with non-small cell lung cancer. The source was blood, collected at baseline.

Here the CDR3 DNA reads TGCGCCAGCAGCCAAGACTTAGGACTAGGGAGTACGCAGTATTTT. It yields the protein CASSQDLGLGSTQYF. The V gene is TRBV4-3, the J gene TRBJ2-3; 7 bases are shared with TRBD2. J gave up 8 bases and V 0 bases, and 8 bases lay outside the gene matches. The CDR3 contains 15 residues. Germline loops: CDR1 LGHNA, CDR2 YSLEER.